The sequence of this TCR beta chain was determined in a study of blood T cell repertoires in COVID-19. Enrollees, about 18 to 95 years old, lived in 24 US areas. Donors were grouped by their self-reported clinical history. Generated by immunoSEQ multiplex PCR, the TCRdb table keeps only in-frame clones and is missing some. There are 200,000 to 250,000 clones in the sample; 75% to 90% occur only once, and about 6% lies in the top ten. V was shortened by 5 bases and J by 4 bases, with 14 bases between the two germline ends. Germline CDR1 LNHDA, CDR2 SQIVND (reference sequence). The CDR3 is 14 residues long.

The receptor was derived from a woman aged 25 to 39 with acute COVID-19. V is TRBV19 and J is TRBJ2-5; no clear D. Sequenced sample: PBMCs or T cells enriched from blood (not recorded which). The CDR3, as DNA: TGTGCCAGTAGTCGTACAGAATCGAGAGAGACCCAGTACTTC. It is translated as CASSRTESRETQYF.